This note documents a single T cell receptor (beta chain) sequence. Sequenced by immunoSEQ multiplex PCR; TCRdb stores in-frame clones only, minus some. The table shows some 15,000 clones, with approximately 80% occurring only once. The entry originates in a study of pediatric ulcerative colitis. Rectal tissue came from one to two pinch biopsies taken at colonoscopy. This CDR3 is 15 amino acids long. With V trimmed by 6 bases and J by 7 bases, 12 bases remained unmatched. Per germline, CDR1 SGHTA and CDR2 FQGNSA. This receptor was identified in a boy between 5 and 17 years old who was a control in a study of pediatric ulcerative colitis. The specimen was gut tissue. The rearrangement joins TRBV7-2 to TRBJ2-7; TRBD1 agrees at 10 bases. CDR3 amino acids: CASRPAGQGMGEQYF. The CDR3 DNA sequence: TGTGCCAGCAGACCCGCGGGACAGGGGATGGGTGAGCAGTACTTC.